The sequence of this T cell receptor beta chain was determined in a study of sequential checkpoint blockade in melanoma. This sample's treatment: randomized to nivolumab then ipilimumab (arm A) or the reverse (arm B). PBMC sorting kept live CD3+CD8+ cells without CD19 or CD56. Trimming pared 3 bases from V and 3 bases from J, leaving 18 bases between. There are 16 residues in the CDR3. Per the germline V gene, CDR1 is MGHRA and CDR2 is YSYEKL. Using immunoSEQ multiplex PCR, the repertoire was profiled, and TCRdb retains in-frame clones only, with some absent. The sample lists 10,000 to 15,000 clones, almost 75% occurring once.

The chain carries TRBV4-1 and TRBJ2-7, with D maybe TRBD2 (7 bases). The sequencing here drew on CD8+ T cells sorted from blood (inferred from file names), taken from a patient given nivolumab and ipilimumab in sequence. This receptor was taken from a human donor with melanoma. Written as DNA, the CDR3 is TGCGCCAGCAGCCATCTACTGTTGGGGGGGCTCTACGAGCAGTACTTC. Translated, it gives CASSHLLLGGLYEQYF.